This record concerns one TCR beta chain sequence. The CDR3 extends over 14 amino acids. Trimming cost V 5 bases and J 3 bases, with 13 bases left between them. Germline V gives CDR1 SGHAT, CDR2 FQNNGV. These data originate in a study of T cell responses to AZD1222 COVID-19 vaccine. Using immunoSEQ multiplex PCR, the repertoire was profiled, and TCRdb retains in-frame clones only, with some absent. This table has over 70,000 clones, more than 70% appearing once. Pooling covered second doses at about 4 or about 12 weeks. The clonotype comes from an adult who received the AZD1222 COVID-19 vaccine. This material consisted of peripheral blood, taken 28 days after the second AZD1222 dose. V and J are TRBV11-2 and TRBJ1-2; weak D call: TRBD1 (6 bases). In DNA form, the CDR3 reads TGTGCCAGCAGCGGTTACGGGGGCGACTATGGCTACACCTTC. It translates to CASSGYGGDYGYTF.